The following is a T cell receptor (beta chain) sequence with its context. What it binds is unknown. CDR1 and CDR2 (germline): MNHEY, SVGAGI. The length of the CDR3 is 15 residues. V dropped 6 bases and J dropped 1; count of bases not matched to a gene: 5. The record originates from a study of blood T cells in healthy people across ages. Per sample, no less than 5 micrograms of total RNA were extracted. A second PCR of about 6 to 11 cycles used a sample-barcoded 5' primer and a J-beta primer mix. MiXCR, applied by TCRdb to the 5' RACE reads, yields one record per CDR3 protein. The sample records around 690,000 distinct CDR3 sequences, 58% being singletons. General study findings and limits: A strong correlation was seen between TCR beta diversity and naive T cell percentage.

The TCR was taken from a man in his fifties or sixties in good health. Sequenced input: blood. The rearrangement joins TRBV6-5 to TRBJ2-4, with 8 bases that match TRBD1. CDR3 coding DNA: TGTGCCAGCAGAACGACAGGGGTGGCCAAAAACATTCAGTACTTC. This translates into CASRTTGVAKNIQYF.